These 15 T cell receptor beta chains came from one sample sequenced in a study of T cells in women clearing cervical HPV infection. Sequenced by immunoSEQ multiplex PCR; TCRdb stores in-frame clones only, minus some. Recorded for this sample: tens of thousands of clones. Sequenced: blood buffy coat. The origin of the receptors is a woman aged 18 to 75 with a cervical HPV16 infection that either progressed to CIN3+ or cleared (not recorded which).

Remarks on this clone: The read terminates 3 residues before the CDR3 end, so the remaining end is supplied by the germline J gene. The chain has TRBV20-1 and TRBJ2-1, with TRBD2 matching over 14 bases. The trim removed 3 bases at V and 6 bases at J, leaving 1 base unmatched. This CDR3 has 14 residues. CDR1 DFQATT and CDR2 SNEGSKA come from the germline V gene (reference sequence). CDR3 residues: CSARGLAGANEQFF. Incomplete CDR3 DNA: TGCAGTGCTAGGGGACTAGCGGGAGCCAATGAG.

CDR3 region: CASTRDTGQETQYF. The CDR3 bases that were read are TGTGCCAGCACTCGGGACACTGGGCAAGAGACC. This rearrangement joins TRBV2 to TRBJ2-5; a possible D gene is TRBD1 (6 bases). Sequencing ends 3 residues short of the CDR3 end; the germline J gene provides the rest. This CDR3 is built from 14 residues. Looked up from germline, CDR1 is SNHLY and CDR2 is FYNNEI. Trimming stripped 7 bases from V and 2 bases from J, with 14 bases between.

This CDR3 is CASSLGGESQPQHF. The part of the CDR3 DNA that was read is TGTGCCAGCAGCTTGGGAGGGGAATCACAGCCC. V gene TRBV7-6 combines with J gene TRBJ1-5, with D tentatively TRBD1 (5 bases). Sequencing ends 3 residues short of the CDR3 end; the germline J gene provides the rest. V dropped 3 bases and J dropped 7 bases, with 13 bases sitting between them. Germline lookup yields CDR1 SGHVS and CDR2 FNYEAQ. The CDR3 consists of 14 residues.

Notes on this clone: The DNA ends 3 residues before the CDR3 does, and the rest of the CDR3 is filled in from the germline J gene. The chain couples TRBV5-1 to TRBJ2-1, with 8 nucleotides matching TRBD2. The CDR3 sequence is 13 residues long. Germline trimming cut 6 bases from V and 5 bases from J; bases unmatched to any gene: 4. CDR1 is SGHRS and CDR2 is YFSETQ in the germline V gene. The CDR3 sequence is CASNGGGDNEQFF. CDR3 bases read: TGCGCCAGCAACGGGGGGGGCGACAATGAG.

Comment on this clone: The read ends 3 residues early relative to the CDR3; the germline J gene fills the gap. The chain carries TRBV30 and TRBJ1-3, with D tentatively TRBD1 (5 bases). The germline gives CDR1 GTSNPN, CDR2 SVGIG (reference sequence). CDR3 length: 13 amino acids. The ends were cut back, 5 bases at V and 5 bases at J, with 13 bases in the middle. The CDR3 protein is CAWVEQGRNTIYF. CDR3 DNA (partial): TGTGCCTGGGTCGAGCAGGGTAGAAACACC.

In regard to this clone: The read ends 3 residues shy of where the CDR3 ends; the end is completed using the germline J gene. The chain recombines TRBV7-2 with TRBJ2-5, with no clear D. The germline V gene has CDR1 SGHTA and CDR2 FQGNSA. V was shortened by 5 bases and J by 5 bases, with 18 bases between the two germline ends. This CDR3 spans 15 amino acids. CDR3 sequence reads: CASSPRRIKSETQYF. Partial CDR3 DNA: TGTGCCAGCAGCCCGCGCAGGATTAAGTCGGAGACC.

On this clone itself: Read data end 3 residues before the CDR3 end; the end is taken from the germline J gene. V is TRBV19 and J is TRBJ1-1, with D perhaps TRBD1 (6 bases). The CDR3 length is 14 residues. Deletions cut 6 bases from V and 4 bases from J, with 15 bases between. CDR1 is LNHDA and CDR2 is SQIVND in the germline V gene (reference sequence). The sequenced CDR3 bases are TGTGCCAGTAGCCAAACAGGGTCGGGCACTGAA. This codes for CASSQTGSGTE. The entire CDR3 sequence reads CASSQTGSGTEAFF. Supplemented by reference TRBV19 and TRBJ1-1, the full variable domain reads DGGITQSPKYLFRKEGQNVTLSCEQNLNHDAMYWYRQDPGQGLRLIYYSQIVNDFQKGDIAEGYSVSREKKESFPLTVTSAQKNPTAFYLCASSQTGSGTEAFFGQGTRLTVV.

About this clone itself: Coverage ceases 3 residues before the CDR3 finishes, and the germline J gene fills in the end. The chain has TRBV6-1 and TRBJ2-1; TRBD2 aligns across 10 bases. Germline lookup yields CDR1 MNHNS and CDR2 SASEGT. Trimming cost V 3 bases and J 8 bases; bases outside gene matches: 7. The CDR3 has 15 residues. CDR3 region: CASSEERGGRYEQFF. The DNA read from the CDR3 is TGTGCCAGCAGTGAGGAGCGGGGGGGCCGGTATGAG.

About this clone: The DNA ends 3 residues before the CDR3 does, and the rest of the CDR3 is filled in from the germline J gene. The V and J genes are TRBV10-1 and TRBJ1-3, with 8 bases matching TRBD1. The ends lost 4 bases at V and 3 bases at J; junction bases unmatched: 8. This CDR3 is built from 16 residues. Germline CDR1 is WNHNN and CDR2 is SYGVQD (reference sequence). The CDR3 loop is CASSGWTGNGGNTIYF. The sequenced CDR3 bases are TGCGCCAGCAGTGGATGGACAGGGAACGGTGGAAACACC.

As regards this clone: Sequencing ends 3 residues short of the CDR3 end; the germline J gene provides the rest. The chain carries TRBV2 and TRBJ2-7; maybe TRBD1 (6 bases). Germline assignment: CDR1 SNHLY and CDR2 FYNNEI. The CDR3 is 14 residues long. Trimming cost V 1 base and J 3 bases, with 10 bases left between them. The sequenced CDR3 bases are TGTGCCAGCAGTGAAGGGACAGCATTCTACGAG. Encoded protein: CASSEGTAFYE. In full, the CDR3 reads CASSEGTAFYEQYF.

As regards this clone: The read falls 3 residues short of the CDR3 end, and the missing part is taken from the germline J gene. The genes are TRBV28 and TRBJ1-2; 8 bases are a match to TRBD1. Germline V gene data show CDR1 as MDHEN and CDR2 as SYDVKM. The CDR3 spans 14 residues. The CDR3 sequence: CASREVDRVRGYTF. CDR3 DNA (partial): TGTGCCAGCAGGGAAGTGGACAGGGTGAGAGGC.

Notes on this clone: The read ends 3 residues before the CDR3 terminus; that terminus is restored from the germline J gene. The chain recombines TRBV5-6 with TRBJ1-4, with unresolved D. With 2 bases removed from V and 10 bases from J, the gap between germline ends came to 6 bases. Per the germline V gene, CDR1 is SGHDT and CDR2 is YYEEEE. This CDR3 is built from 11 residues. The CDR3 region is CASSFRPKLFF. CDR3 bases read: TGTGCCAGCAGCTTCCGTCCAAAA.

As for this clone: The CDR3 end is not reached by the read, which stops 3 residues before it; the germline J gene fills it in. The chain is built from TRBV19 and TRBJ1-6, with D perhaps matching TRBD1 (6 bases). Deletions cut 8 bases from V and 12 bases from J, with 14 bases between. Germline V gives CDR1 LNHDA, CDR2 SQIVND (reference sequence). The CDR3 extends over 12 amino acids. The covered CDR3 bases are TGTGCCAGTGCCCCGGGACAACAACCC. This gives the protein CASAPGQQP. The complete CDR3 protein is CASAPGQQPLHF.

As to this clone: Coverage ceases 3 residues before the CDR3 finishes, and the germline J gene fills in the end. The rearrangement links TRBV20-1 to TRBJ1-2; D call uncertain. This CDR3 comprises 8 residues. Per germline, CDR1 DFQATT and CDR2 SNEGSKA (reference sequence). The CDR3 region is CSARDYTF. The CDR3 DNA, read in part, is TGCAGTGCGCGGGAT.

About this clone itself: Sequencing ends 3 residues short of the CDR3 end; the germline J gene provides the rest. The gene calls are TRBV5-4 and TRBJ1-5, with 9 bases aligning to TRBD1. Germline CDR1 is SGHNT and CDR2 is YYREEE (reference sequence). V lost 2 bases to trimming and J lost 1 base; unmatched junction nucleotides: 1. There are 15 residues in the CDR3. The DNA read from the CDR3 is TGTGCCAGCAGCTTACAGGGGGCAAGCAATCAGCCC. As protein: CASSLQGASNQP. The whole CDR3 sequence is CASSLQGASNQPQHF.